These T cell receptor beta chains were read from a single sample in a study of blood T cell repertoires in COVID-19. TCRdb keeps only in-frame clones here, not all; method: immunoSEQ multiplex PCR. The sample holds 35,000 to 40,000 clones, over 70% seen once. The material sequenced was peripheral blood. These receptors were taken from an elderly man with active or convalescent COVID-19. CDR3s include the opening cysteine and the closing phenylalanine or tryptophan. The D gene is left open where the match is weak. Size tells how often a clone was seen (once, few, many) or the class of an expanded clone, and some rows leave it out.

clone size: NA
D gene: NA
V gene: TRBV6-2/TRBV6-3
J gene: TRBJ2-3
CDR3 protein: CASSYDRTSGYTQYF
CDR3 DNA: TGTGCCAGCAGTTACGACAGGACCTCGGGATATACGCAGTATTTT

clone size: NA
D gene: TRBD2
V gene: TRBV7-2
J gene: TRBJ2-4
CDR3 protein: CASNVAGGAVNIQYF
CDR3 DNA: TGTGCCAGCAACGTAGCGGGGGGGGCAGTAAACATTCAGTACTTC

clone size: NA
D gene: NA
V gene: TRBV6-5
J gene: TRBJ1-6
CDR3 protein: CASSYHPTAYNSPLHF
CDR3 DNA: TGTGCCAGCAGTTACCACCCGACAGCTTATAATTCACCCCTCCACTTT

clone size: NA
D gene: NA
V gene: TRBV18
J gene: TRBJ2-5
CDR3 protein: CASSPITRKETQYF
CDR3 DNA: TGTGCCAGCTCACCCATAACTAGAAAAGAGACCCAGTACTTC

clone size: NA
D gene: NA
V gene: TRBV5-6
J gene: TRBJ1-1
CDR3 protein: CASSLSGVTAAFF
CDR3 DNA: TGTGCCAGCAGCTTGTCGGGAGTAACTGCAGCTTTCTTT

clone size: NA
D gene: TRBD1
V gene: TRBV5-1
J gene: TRBJ2-7
CDR3 protein: CASRRSGTGTNEQYF
CDR3 DNA: TGCGCCAGCAGGCGTTCCGGGACAGGGACAAACGAGCAGTACTTC

clone size: NA
D gene: TRBD2
V gene: TRBV6-5
J gene: TRBJ2-7
CDR3 protein: CASRLAGGLTYEQYF
CDR3 DNA: TGTGCCAGCAGATTAGCGGGAGGCTTAACCTACGAGCAGTACTTC

clone size: once
D gene: NA
V gene: TRBV20-1
J gene: TRBJ2-1
CDR3 protein: CSARNINEQFF
CDR3 DNA: TGCAGTGCTAGGAACATCAATGAGCAGTTCTTC

clone size: NA
D gene: NA
V gene: TRBV5-5
J gene: TRBJ2-3
CDR3 protein: CASSLIGGGPTDTQYF
CDR3 DNA: TGTGCCAGCAGCTTGATAGGGGGGGGCCCCACAGATACGCAGTATTTT

clone size: NA
D gene: NA
V gene: TRBV29-1
J gene: TRBJ1-1
CDR3 protein: CSVVPRQGMNTEAFF
CDR3 DNA: TGCAGCGTAGTCCCCCGTCAGGGTATGAACACTGAAGCTTTCTTT

clone size: NA
D gene: TRBD2
V gene: TRBV4-2
J gene: TRBJ2-3
CDR3 protein: CASSLRPTSGGSTDTQYF
CDR3 DNA: TGTGCCAGCAGCCTAAGACCTACTAGCGGGGGGAGCACAGATACGCAGTATTTT

clone size: NA
D gene: TRBD1
V gene: TRBV11-2
J gene: TRBJ1-1
CDR3 protein: CASEGAERNTEAFF
CDR3 DNA: TGTGCCTCGGAGGGGGCGGAACGGAACACTGAAGCTTTCTTT

clone size: NA
D gene: NA
V gene: TRBV13
J gene: TRBJ1-1
CDR3 protein: CASSLDLRSSEAFF
CDR3 DNA: TGTGCCAGCAGCTTAGATCTTCGGTCGTCTGAAGCTTTCTTT

clone size: NA
D gene: NA
V gene: TRBV29-1
J gene: TRBJ2-5
CDR3 protein: CSVVGGAVVKTQYF
CDR3 DNA: TGCAGCGTTGTGGGGGGGGCGGTCGTGAAGACCCAGTACTTC

clone size: NA
D gene: NA
V gene: TRBV7-3
J gene: TRBJ2-3
CDR3 protein: CASSPEGGWTSTDTQYF
CDR3 DNA: TGTGCCAGCAGCCCCGAGGGGGGGTGGACTAGCACAGATACGCAGTATTTT

clone size: NA
D gene: TRBD1
V gene: TRBV14
J gene: TRBJ2-1
CDR3 protein: CASSVLQGALFNEQFF
CDR3 DNA: TGTGCCAGCAGCGTCTTGCAGGGGGCTTTGTTCAATGAGCAGTTCTTC

clone size: NA
D gene: NA
V gene: TRBV5-1
J gene: TRBJ2-3
CDR3 protein: CASSLETATDTQYF
CDR3 DNA: TGCGCCAGCAGCTTGGAGACAGCCACAGATACGCAGTATTTT

clone size: NA
D gene: NA
V gene: TRBV12-5
J gene: TRBJ2-1
CDR3 protein: CASGLDYSYNEQFF
CDR3 DNA: TGTGCTAGTGGTTTGGATTACTCCTACAATGAGCAGTTCTTC

clone size: NA
D gene: TRBD1
V gene: TRBV7-7
J gene: TRBJ2-5
CDR3 protein: CASSLGTGKETQYF
CDR3 DNA: TGTGCCAGCAGCTTAGGGACAGGGAAAGAGACCCAGTACTTC

clone size: NA
D gene: NA
V gene: TRBV7-2
J gene: TRBJ1-2
CDR3 protein: CASSSSTGNYGYTF
CDR3 DNA: TGTGCCAGCAGCTCATCGACAGGAAACTATGGCTACACCTTC

clone size: NA
D gene: TRBD1
V gene: TRBV18
J gene: TRBJ2-5
CDR3 protein: CASSPYTGGETQYF
CDR3 DNA: TGTGCCAGCTCACCATACACAGGGGGAGAGACCCAGTACTTC

clone size: once
D gene: TRBD2
V gene: TRBV23-1
J gene: TRBJ2-7
CDR3 protein: CATPVSERDSYEQYF
CDR3 DNA: TGCGCCACGCCAGTCAGTGAGCGGGACTCCTACGAGCAGTACTTC

clone size: NA
D gene: NA
V gene: TRBV29-1
J gene: TRBJ2-1
CDR3 protein: CSLSDGYGNEQFF
CDR3 DNA: TGCAGCTTAAGCGACGGGTATGGCAATGAGCAGTTCTTC

clone size: NA
D gene: NA
V gene: TRBV18
J gene: TRBJ2-1
CDR3 protein: CASSPSGQRPSPTEQFF
CDR3 DNA: TGTGCCAGCTCACCATCTGGACAGCGGCCCTCCCCCACCGAGCAGTTCTTC

clone size: NA
D gene: TRBD1
V gene: TRBV30
J gene: TRBJ2-7
CDR3 protein: CAWSGGQAYEQYF
CDR3 DNA: TGTGCCTGGAGTGGCGGACAGGCCTACGAGCAGTACTTC

clone size: NA
D gene: NA
V gene: TRBV19
J gene: TRBJ2-5
CDR3 protein: CASSISQAKETQYF
CDR3 DNA: TGTGCCAGTAGTATATCGCAGGCTAAAGAGACCCAGTACTTC

clone size: NA
D gene: NA
V gene: TRBV30
J gene: TRBJ2-1
CDR3 protein: CAWGLGLYNEQFF
CDR3 DNA: TGTGCCTGGGGCCTAGGTCTGTACAATGAGCAGTTCTTC

clone size: NA
D gene: NA
V gene: TRBV7-8
J gene: TRBJ2-7
CDR3 protein: CASSFSWSSYEQYF
CDR3 DNA: TGTGCCAGCAGCTTTAGCTGGAGCTCCTACGAGCAGTACTTC

clone size: few
D gene: NA
V gene: TRBV5-1
J gene: TRBJ2-7
CDR3 protein: CASSPRLSYEQYF
CDR3 DNA: TGCGCCAGCAGCCCAAGACTATCCTACGAGCAGTACTTC

clone size: NA
D gene: TRBD2
V gene: TRBV19
J gene: TRBJ2-7
CDR3 protein: CASSGSGGYEQYF
CDR3 DNA: TGTGCCAGTAGTGGGTCGGGGGGCTACGAGCAGTACTTC

clone size: NA
D gene: TRBD1
V gene: TRBV11-3
J gene: TRBJ1-1
CDR3 protein: CASRIGQGNTEAFF
CDR3 DNA: TGTGCCAGCAGGATCGGACAGGGGAACACTGAAGCTTTCTTT

clone size: once
D gene: TRBD1
V gene: TRBV20-1
J gene: TRBJ1-2
CDR3 protein: CSARGDRGYTF
CDR3 DNA: TGCAGTGCCAGGGGGGACAGAGGCTACACCTTC

clone size: NA
D gene: NA
V gene: TRBV4-2
J gene: TRBJ1-6
CDR3 protein: CASSQGQLVDSPLHF
CDR3 DNA: TGTGCCAGCAGCCAAGGACAGTTAGTTGATTCACCCCTCCACTTT

clone size: NA
D gene: NA
V gene: TRBV5-6
J gene: TRBJ1-5
CDR3 protein: CASSKNGGYPRNQPQHF
CDR3 DNA: TGTGCCAGCAGTAAGAACGGGGGGTACCCTCGCAATCAGCCCCAGCATTTT

clone size: NA
D gene: TRBD2
V gene: TRBV5-1
J gene: TRBJ2-1
CDR3 protein: CASQLAGASEQFF
CDR3 DNA: TGCGCCAGTCAACTAGCGGGAGCTTCTGAGCAGTTCTTC

clone size: NA
D gene: TRBD1
V gene: TRBV27
J gene: TRBJ1-2
CDR3 protein: CASRTGDRDIYGYTF
CDR3 DNA: TGTGCCAGCAGGACCGGGGACAGGGACATCTATGGCTACACCTTC

clone size: NA
D gene: NA
V gene: TRBV3-1/TRBV3-2
J gene: TRBJ2-5
CDR3 protein: CASSQEYGAGETQYF
CDR3 DNA: TGTGCCAGCAGCCAAGAGTATGGGGCGGGGGAGACCCAGTACTTC

clone size: NA
D gene: NA
V gene: TRBV29-1
J gene: TRBJ2-2
CDR3 protein: CSVGRGNTGELFF
CDR3 DNA: TGCAGCGTTGGAAGGGGAAACACCGGGGAGCTGTTTTTT

clone size: NA
D gene: TRBD1
V gene: TRBV7-2
J gene: TRBJ1-1
CDR3 protein: CASSLDAGGGNTEAFF
CDR3 DNA: TGTGCCAGCAGCTTAGATGCAGGGGGTGGGAACACTGAAGCTTTCTTT

clone size: NA
D gene: TRBD1
V gene: TRBV5-1
J gene: TRBJ2-3
CDR3 protein: CASSLEGQGTTDTQYF
CDR3 DNA: TGCGCCAGCAGCTTGGAAGGACAGGGGACGACAGATACGCAGTATTTT

clone size: NA
D gene: NA
V gene: TRBV18
J gene: TRBJ2-5
CDR3 protein: CASSPSIETQYF
CDR3 DNA: TGTGCCAGCTCTCCGAGTATTGAGACCCAGTACTTC

clone size: NA
D gene: NA
V gene: TRBV7-2
J gene: TRBJ2-4
CDR3 protein: CASSLGPGVDKNIQYF
CDR3 DNA: TGTGCCAGCAGCTTAGGCCCAGGGGTTGACAAAAACATTCAGTACTTC

clone size: NA
D gene: NA
V gene: TRBV30
J gene: TRBJ1-5
CDR3 protein: CAWNRGEPQHF
CDR3 DNA: TGTGCCTGGAACCGCGGGGAGCCCCAGCATTTT

clone size: few
D gene: NA
V gene: TRBV21-1
J gene: TRBJ2-7
CDR3 protein: CASSKSLPPQKRYEQYF
CDR3 DNA: TGTGCCAGCAGCAAATCCCTTCCGCCCCAAAAGCGCTACGAGCAGTACTTC

clone size: NA
D gene: TRBD1
V gene: TRBV5-4
J gene: TRBJ1-4
CDR3 protein: CASSSSTAGGVEKLFF
CDR3 DNA: TGTGCCAGCAGCTCCTCCACGGCAGGGGGCGTAGAAAAACTGTTTTTT

clone size: NA
D gene: NA
V gene: TRBV7-7
J gene: TRBJ2-3
CDR3 protein: CASSPGTGRSDTQYF
CDR3 DNA: TGTGCCAGCAGCCCCGGTACAGGGAGATCAGATACGCAGTATTTT

clone size: NA
D gene: TRBD2
V gene: TRBV11-3
J gene: TRBJ2-3
CDR3 protein: CASRRLISGSVDTQYF
CDR3 DNA: TGTGCCAGCAGAAGATTGATTAGCGGGAGTGTAGATACGCAGTATTTT

clone size: once
D gene: NA
V gene: TRBV9
J gene: TRBJ1-1
CDR3 protein: CASSAIVDPNTEAFF
CDR3 DNA: TGTGCCAGCAGCGCTATAGTTGATCCGAACACTGAAGCTTTCTTT

clone size: NA
D gene: NA
V gene: TRBV6-2/TRBV6-3
J gene: TRBJ1-1
CDR3 protein: CASSELYTEAFF
CDR3 DNA: TGTGCCAGCAGCGAACTCTACACTGAAGCTTTCTTT

clone size: few
D gene: NA
V gene: TRBV6-6
J gene: TRBJ1-2
CDR3 protein: CASSLGGGAPNYGYTF
CDR3 DNA: TGTGCCAGCAGCCTCGGCGGGGGGGCGCCCAACTATGGCTACACCTTC

clone size: NA
D gene: TRBD2
V gene: TRBV7-9
J gene: TRBJ2-1
CDR3 protein: CASSLTGTSRNEQFF
CDR3 DNA: TGTGCCAGCAGCTTAACCGGGACTAGCAGGAATGAGCAGTTCTTC

clone size: NA
D gene: NA
V gene: TRBV5-1
J gene: TRBJ1-1
CDR3 protein: CASSFTGSRVEAFF
CDR3 DNA: TGCGCCAGCAGCTTTACGGGTAGCCGTGTCGAAGCTTTCTTT

clone size: once
D gene: TRBD2
V gene: TRBV7-2
J gene: TRBJ2-7
CDR3 protein: CASSLMGGVDYEQYF
CDR3 DNA: TGTGCCAGCAGCCTAATGGGGGGGGTTGACTACGAGCAGTACTTC

clone size: NA
D gene: TRBD2
V gene: TRBV11-2
J gene: TRBJ2-5
CDR3 protein: CASSLGGRRGGETQYF
CDR3 DNA: TGTGCCAGCAGCTTAGGGGGTCGCCGGGGAGGGGAGACCCAGTACTTC

clone size: NA
D gene: NA
V gene: TRBV14
J gene: TRBJ1-1
CDR3 protein: CASSLQGRTEAFF
CDR3 DNA: TGTGCCAGCAGCCTACAGGGAAGGACTGAAGCTTTCTTT

clone size: once
D gene: NA
V gene: TRBV5-1
J gene: TRBJ1-2
CDR3 protein: CASSWPAPTFDGYTF
CDR3 DNA: TGCGCCAGCAGCTGGCCGGCACCGACATTCGATGGCTACACCTTC

clone size: NA
D gene: NA
V gene: TRBV4-1
J gene: TRBJ1-5
CDR3 protein: CASTLGVDDVYSNQPQHF
CDR3 DNA: TGCGCCAGCACTCTAGGGGTAGACGATGTTTATAGCAATCAGCCCCAGCATTTT

clone size: NA
D gene: NA
V gene: TRBV10-1
J gene: TRBJ1-1
CDR3 protein: CASSAVSGSDTEAFF
CDR3 DNA: TGCGCCAGCAGTGCCGTTTCAGGGTCGGACACTGAAGCTTTCTTT

clone size: NA
D gene: NA
V gene: TRBV2
J gene: TRBJ2-7
CDR3 protein: CASSGDYLYEQYF
CDR3 DNA: TGTGCCAGCAGTGGAGACTATCTCTACGAGCAGTACTTC

clone size: NA
D gene: NA
V gene: TRBV27
J gene: TRBJ2-1
CDR3 protein: CASSVNEQFF
CDR3 DNA: TGTGCCAGCTCGGTGAATGAGCAGTTCTTC